The next 4 T cell receptor beta chains were all read from a single sample in a study of blood T cell repertoires in COVID-19. Generated by immunoSEQ multiplex PCR, the TCRdb table keeps only in-frame clones and is missing some. Altogether approximately 33,000 clones are present, roughly 86% being singletons, with the ten largest covering roughly 8.2%. Material: peripheral blood. The receptors were gathered from a man aged 55 to 69 with COVID-19, enrolled during active disease.

This sequence joins TRBV11-2 and TRBJ1-5; 8 nucleotides align to TRBD1. Per the germline V gene, CDR1 is SGHAT and CDR2 is FQNNGV. V trimming: 2 bases; J trimming: 0 bases; junction bases outside the gene matches: 3. The CDR3 totals 16 residues. The CDR3 region is CASSLNRGFSNQPQHF. DNA of the CDR3: TGTGCCAGCAGCTTAAACAGGGGGTTTAGCAATCAGCCCCAGCATTTT.

CDR3 nucleotide sequence: TGTGCCAGCAGCTTGGGTCCGGGACAGGCCTCCCCGGGGGGGGCCAACGTCCTGACTTTC. Protein sequence: CASSLGPGQASPGGANVLTF. The genes are TRBV5-4 and TRBJ2-6; TRBD1 agrees at 8 bases. The CDR3 has 20 residues. The germline gives CDR1 SGHNT, CDR2 YYREEE (reference sequence). J was trimmed by 4 bases and V by 0 bases; bases with no gene match: 15.

The V gene is TRBV7-8, the J gene TRBJ1-1; TRBD1 is a possible D gene (6 bases). Looked up from germline, CDR1 is SGHVS and CDR2 is FQNEAQ. This CDR3 has 15 amino acids. V was cut by 4 bases and J by 1 base, with 13 bases left in between. The CDR3 is CASSYSGRGNTEAFF. The CDR3 coding sequence is TGTGCCAGCAGCTACAGCGGCAGGGGGAACACTGAAGCTTTCTTT.

The J gene is TRBJ1-3, the V gene TRBV2; a possible D gene is TRBD1 (6 bases). Trimming cost V 8 bases and J 4 bases, with 21 bases left between them. In germline, CDR1 is SNHLY, CDR2 FYNNEI. This CDR3 region has 16 residues. In DNA, the CDR3 is TGTGCCAGCCGTGGGGGAGGGGGGCGATCAGGAAACACCATATATTTT. Amino acid sequence: CASRGGGGRSGNTIYF.